This T cell receptor (beta chain) appears in the sequencing data of a study of tumor T cells in aggressive B-cell lymphoma. The ends lost 4 bases at V and 6 bases at J; junction bases unmatched: 22. Germline loops: CDR1 MDHEN, CDR2 SYDVKM. This CDR3 contains 19 residues. TCRdb keeps only in-frame clones here, not all; method: immunoSEQ multiplex PCR. The sample yields approximately 12,000 clones, approximately 91% seen once. The V and J genes are TRBV28 and TRBJ2-5, with 8 bases identical to TRBD2. This clonotype originated in an adult with diffuse large B cell lymphoma. Sequenced sample: tumor tissue. The CDR3 loop reads CASSSPFQRENTFGKTQYF. In nucleotides, the CDR3 is TGTGCCAGCAGTTCCCCCTTCCAGCGGGAGAATACTTTCGGAAAGACCCAGTACTTC.